Sequencing of this T cell receptor (beta chain) was carried out in a study of T cells of healthy individuals (dated by TCRdb to the late 2010s). V is cut by 8 bases and J by 0 bases, and the space between the germline ends is 8 bases. The CDR3 numbers 14 residues from cysteine through phenylalanine. The DNA shown is the 42-base CDR3, in frame from base 1. Reading the germline V gene (reference sequence) gives CDR1 LNHDA and CDR2 SQIVND. A remark on this clonotype: This receptor's antigen is unknown. Base qualities are not at hand, and no much larger clone is one base apart.

Library preparation used 5' RACE. Data came from an Illumina MiSeq. Through fastp at Q25 and MiXCR, TCRdb rebuilt clones from the public reads, retaining in-frame beta chains. Entries are consolidated by CDR3 protein sequence, retaining the most common genes and DNA. This sample gives approximately 89,000 distinct CDR3 sequences in total; roughly 5% of them show up just once. Jointly, the top ten make up 7.5% to 8% of the sample. The chain is made from TRBV19 and TRBJ2-6, with an unclear D gene assignment. The sequence came from a female donor in good health. The nucleotide sequence reads TGTGCCAGTGGCCGTCGCTCTGGGGCCAACGTCCTGACTTTC. This codes for CASGRRSGANVLTF.